This T cell receptor (beta chain) stems from a study of human T cells and chemical hapten exposure. Turning to the study itself: TCR yields per sample varied, mainly owing to small pooled library volume differences. General study points: Following DPC sensitization, TCRs present above 1 in 1000 frequency showed no change.

Noted time point: healthy volunteer bleed at 6 weeks. Total RNA came from unfractionated whole blood. This clonotype was seen repeatedly, ten times or more. What it recognizes is unknown. Individual cDNA molecules had unique molecular identifiers attached to them by the library. In the authors' workflow: Sample TCR counts, which ranged from about 20,000 to 700,000, had a median of roughly 92,000. TCRdb ran MiXCR on the RACE reads and lists one entry per CDR3 protein. For this entry, the V and J calls and clone size follow TCRdb and not the study's own pipeline. The repertoire holds 35,000 to 50,000 distinct CDR3 sequences, about 3.7% seen once, with about 5.6% in the top ten. Germline CDR1 and CDR2: SGDLS and YYNGEE. CDR3 size: 17 residues. Trimming cost V 3 bases and J 3 bases; bases outside gene matches: 6.

Sequences were obtained from whole blood. This receptor was identified in a human donor in good health. Some clones in this sample may be carry-over from other donors' samples. V usage is TRBV9 and J usage is TRBJ2-1, with 13 bases fitting TRBD2. The CDR3 DNA reads TGTGCCAGCAGCGACGGGACTAGCGGGGTCTACTACAATGAGCAGTTCTTC. It translates to CASSDGTSGVYYNEQFF.